This T cell receptor (beta chain) was obtained from a study of blood T cells in healthy people across ages. General observations from the study: Comparison with aged donors showed that long-lived donors had more naive CD4+ cells and higher diversity. The recorded TCR beta diversity per million T cells decreased in a roughly linear manner with age.

CDR3 length: 14 residues. Trimming cost V 0 bases and J 2 bases, with 5 bases left between them. Looked up from germline, CDR1 is LGHDT and CDR2 is YNNKEL (reference sequence). Combining a sample-barcoded 5' primer with a J-beta primer mix, a second PCR ran for about 7 to 11 cycles. From the 5' RACE reads, TCRdb called clonotypes with MiXCR, one entry per CDR3 protein. The sample carries around 1.5 million distinct CDR3 sequences, roughly 40% recorded once. Researchers collected approximately 9.5 milliliters of peripheral blood from every single donor. As regards this clonotype: Its antigen is still unknown.

V gene TRBV3-1 combines with J gene TRBJ1-5; no clear D gene. This TCR was recovered from a woman between 18 and 29 years old in good health. Sequenced sample: blood. CDR3 sequence (DNA): TGTGCCAGCAGCCAAGATTATGGCAATCAGCCCCAGCATTTT. It specifies CASSQDYGNQPQHF.